The 16 T cell receptor beta chains in this list originate from one sample, sequenced in a study of T-cell memory formation after mild COVID-19. TCRdb independently ran MiXCR on the 5' RACE reads; one entry per CDR3 protein. The sample contains hundreds of thousands of distinct CDR3 sequences, about 25% of which appear only once. The specimen sequenced was PBMCs or a T cell subset sorted from them (not recorded which). The receptors were sampled from an adult woman who had mild COVID-19 (a few samples of this study predate the infection). Cell type and time point are not known.

This chain connects TRBV7-6 to TRBJ2-3, with TRBD2 matching over 10 bases. V gave up 4 bases and J gave up 2 bases; unmatched junction bases: 15. This CDR3 has 19 residues. CDR1 and CDR2 from the germline V gene are SGHVS and FNYEAQ. The CDR3 DNA reads as TGTGCCAGCAGCTCCCTTCGATTCCTGGGACTAGCGAACACAGATACGCAGTATTTT. Amino acids: CASSSLRFLGLANTDTQYF.

Of note for this clonotype: A much larger clone differs from this one at a single base, so this may be a read error. The V call is TRBV5-1, the J call TRBJ2-7; a possible D gene is TRBD1 (6 bases). Germline V gene lookup returns CDR1 SGHRS and CDR2 YFSETQ. The V end was cut by 3 bases, the J end by 0 bases, with 7 bases between. The CDR3 consists of 13 residues. The CDR3 nucleotides read TGCGCCAGCAGCTGGGACACCTCCTACGAGCAGTACTTC. This encodes CASSWDTSYEQYF.

The gene calls are TRBV14 and TRBJ2-2; TRBD2 aligns across 7 bases. Per the germline V gene, CDR1 is SGHDN and CDR2 is FVKESK. V shed 4 bases and J 1 base; nucleotides not matched to a gene: 6. There are 16 residues in the CDR3. DNA for the CDR3: TGTGCCAGCAGCCTAAGCGGGGTGGTGAACACCGGGGAGCTGTTTTTT. The encoded protein is CASSLSGVVNTGELFF. Complete variable domain (other parts from reference TRBV14 and TRBJ2-2): EAGVTQFPSHSVIEKGQTVTLRCDPISGHDNLYWYRRVMGKEIKFLLHFVKESKQDESGMPNNRFLAERTGGTYSTLKVQPAELEDSGVYFCASSLSGVVNTGELFFGEGSRLTVL.

The CDR3 DNA is TGTGCCAGCAGTCCCTGGGACAGCACAGATACGCAGTATTTT. This codes for CASSPWDSTDTQYF. This chain connects TRBV6-5 to TRBJ2-3; the D call may be TRBD1 or TRBD2 (5 bases each). The V gene's germline CDR1 is MNHEY and CDR2 SVGAGI. This CDR3 is built from 14 residues. V was trimmed by 5 bases and J by 0 bases, leaving 9 bases between them.

The chain has TRBV7-6 and TRBJ1-4; D remains ambiguous. V lost 0 bases and J 5 bases, leaving 4 bases between the germline ends. The CDR3 length is 13 residues. Germline assignment: CDR1 SGHVS and CDR2 FNYEAQ. The CDR3 here is CASSLAPNEKLFF. The DNA of the CDR3 is TGTGCCAGCAGCTTAGCTCCCAATGAAAAACTGTTTTTT.

The rearrangement joins TRBV3-1 to TRBJ2-3; D gene uncertain. V was clipped by 4 bases and J by 7 bases, with 9 bases between them. Germline assignment: CDR1 LGHDT and CDR2 YNNKEL (reference sequence). The CDR3 contains 12 residues. This CDR3 is CASSRAENTQYF. The DNA for the CDR3 is TGTGCCAGCAGCCGCGCAGAGAATACGCAGTATTTT.

The V call is TRBV7-9, the J call TRBJ1-1, with no clear D. The CDR3 consists of 21 residues. The germline V gene encodes CDR1 SEHNR and CDR2 FQNEAQ (reference sequence). The V end was cut by 5 bases, the J end by 2 bases, with 33 bases between. The DNA of the CDR3 is TGTGCCAGCAGCCGACCACCTACCTTTTCTCGGGGAAGAGCTATCAACACTGAAGCTTTCTTT. The encoded protein is CASSRPPTFSRGRAINTEAFF.

This rearrangement joins TRBV25-1 to TRBJ1-2, with a weak D call TRBD1 (6 bases). This CDR3 is 12 amino acids long. The V end was cut by 6 bases, the J end by 8 bases, with 13 bases between. Germline V gene sequence: CDR1 MGHDK, CDR2 SYGVNS. In DNA form, the CDR3 reads TGTGCCAGCAGCCGGGGGCTGGAGGGCTACACCTTC. It is translated as CASSRGLEGYTF.

The chain uses TRBV5-1 and TRBJ2-3; D unclear. The ends were cut back, 3 bases at V and 2 bases at J, with 16 bases in the middle. The CDR3 loop spans 16 amino acids. Germline CDR1 SGHRS, CDR2 YFSETQ. Written as DNA, the CDR3 is TGCGCCAGCAGCTACCTTCGATCGGCCCACACAGATACGCAGTATTTT. This translates into CASSYLRSAHTDTQYF.

The V call is TRBV7-2, the J call TRBJ2-2, with no clear D. Germline V gene data show CDR1 as SGHTA and CDR2 as FQGNSA. Trimming cost V 5 bases and J 0 bases, with 16 bases left between them. The CDR3 consists of 17 residues. The CDR3, as DNA: TGTGCCAGCAGCCTTAATCCGGGTCTCGCGAACACCGGGGAGCTGTTTTTT. Protein product: CASSLNPGLANTGELFF.

The chain couples TRBV4-1 to TRBJ2-5; 8 bases map to TRBD2. J lost 4 bases, V lost 0 bases, and 4 bases had no gene match. The CDR3 sequence is 15 residues long. The germline gives CDR1 MGHRA, CDR2 YSYEKL. CDR3 residues: CASSQETSVSETQYF. The CDR3 bases are TGCGCCAGCAGCCAAGAGACTAGCGTCTCAGAGACCCAGTACTTC.

The V and J genes are TRBV28 and TRBJ1-5; 9 bases match TRBD1. The CDR3 extends over 17 amino acids. The germline gives CDR1 MDHEN, CDR2 SYDVKM. The V segment lost 3 bases and the J segment 4 bases; nucleotides outside the gene matches: 10. CDR3 sequence reads: CASSFTGTGSSNQPQHF. The CDR3, as DNA: TGTGCCAGCAGTTTTACGGGGACAGGGTCCTCAAATCAGCCCCAGCATTTT.

V gene TRBV12-3 or TRBV12-4 combines with J gene TRBJ2-1; TRBD1 agrees at 9 bases. The CDR3 consists of 14 residues. V lost 6 bases and J lost 7; bases outside the gene matches: 7. In DNA form, the CDR3 reads TGTGCCAGCAGCACGGGACAGGGTGGAAATGAGCAGTTCTTC. It is translated as CASSTGQGGNEQFF.

This clonotype has only a few counts. CDR3 region: CAISGGDDRGLLVSTEAFF. CDR3 DNA sequence: TGTGCCATCAGTGGAGGGGACGACAGGGGGCTTCTAGTTTCCACTGAAGCTTTCTTT. This chain uses TRBV10-3 with TRBJ1-1; 10 positions match TRBD1. CDR1 is ENHRY and CDR2 is SYGVKD in the germline V gene. V dropped 4 bases and J dropped 4; count of bases not matched to a gene: 18. CDR3 length equals 19 residues.

This clonotype showed up just a few times. The chain has TRBV4-2 and TRBJ2-1; D remains ambiguous. Deletions cut 0 bases from V and 0 bases from J, with 9 bases between. The CDR3 has 16 residues. CDR1 and CDR2 from the germline V gene are LGHNA and YNFKEQ. CDR3 sequence reads: CASSQDGLVSYNEQFF. Written as DNA, the CDR3 is TGTGCCAGCAGCCAAGATGGGCTAGTCTCCTACAATGAGCAGTTCTTC.

This clonotype appeared many times. The chain recombines TRBV24-1 with TRBJ2-3, with 10 bases aligning to TRBD2. CDR3 size: 16 residues. Germline V CDR1 and CDR2: KGHDR, SFDVKD. V lost 0 bases and J lost 3; bases outside the gene matches: 2. The CDR3 DNA is TGTGCCACCAGTGATTTGGAACTAGCGGGGACAGATACGCAGTATTTT. This translates into CATSDLELAGTDTQYF.